This T cell receptor beta chain was sequenced in a study of blood T cell repertoires in COVID-19. Study as a whole: Italy, Spain and the United States were the sources of the convalescent and acute COVID-19 samples.

A few counts support this clone. Germline V gives CDR1 SGHRS, CDR2 YFSETQ. The CDR3 has 15 amino acids. Trimming removed 0 bases at V and 3 bases at J, with 13 bases between. How the authors handled the data: Amplified reference gene primers provided the basis for estimating nucleated cell counts. Sequencing was performed with immunoSEQ multiplex PCR; in TCRdb, only in-frame clones are kept and a portion is missing. V, J and clone size are taken as reported in that table, and D and trimming were inferred from the DNA itself. Of about 400,000 clones detected, 87% appear once; the ten largest clones hold roughly 1.9%. Ages ranged from roughly 18 to 100 years, with residence in 24 US areas.

The receptor was derived from a woman younger than 30 with acute COVID-19. The sample taken for sequencing was PBMCs or T cells enriched from blood (not recorded which). V usage is TRBV5-1 and J usage is TRBJ2-7, with D maybe TRBD1 (5 bases). The CDR3 protein is CASSLAGGANYEQYF. In nucleotides, the CDR3 is TGCGCCAGCAGCTTGGCCGGTGGGGCCAACTACGAGCAGTACTTC.